The next 13 T cell receptor beta chains were all read from a single sample in a study of T cell repertoires in cytomegalovirus infection. TCRdb re-called the reads with MiXCR, one entry per CDR3 protein. Among 95,000 to 120,000 distinct CDR3 sequences, 30% to 35% were seen once, and the ten largest hold more than 35%. Antigens for these TCRs are unknown. This material consisted of CD8+ T cells from cultured PBMCs, taken from culture after CMV antigen stimulation. The receptors derive from a human donor in good health (CMV status not recorded). Some clones in this sample may be carry-over from other donors' samples.

A few counts support this clonotype. The chain combines TRBV7-9 with TRBJ2-7; tentative D call: TRBD1 (5 bases). The CDR3 contains 15 residues. Germline-derived CDR1 and CDR2 are SEHNR and FQNEAQ (reference sequence). V lost 5 bases and J lost 7, with 21 bases in between. The CDR3 bases are TGTGCCAGCAGCCACGATTTGGGGCAGGGAAGGGAGCAGTACTTC. This sequence encodes CASSHDLGQGREQYF.

The V and J genes are TRBV6-1 and TRBJ2-7; the D gene is possibly TRBD2 (5 bases). Trimming removed 1 base at V and 2 bases at J, with 12 bases between. CDR1 and CDR2 (germline): MNHNS, SASEGT. The CDR3 runs to 15 residues. The CDR3 reads CASSEGAYGAYEQYF. As DNA, the CDR3 is TGTGCCAGCAGTGAAGGGGCTTACGGGGCCTACGAGCAGTACTTC.

The chain links TRBV27 to TRBJ2-3, with no clear D. The CDR3 consists of 12 residues. Germline V gene data show CDR1 as MNHEY and CDR2 as SMNVEV (reference sequence). V lost 4 bases to trimming and J lost 7 bases, with 9 bases between them. Here the CDR3 reads CASSSPGNTQYF. For the CDR3, the DNA is TGTGCCAGCAGTTCCCCGGGTAATACGCAGTATTTT.

Comment on this clonotype: At one end the junction does not follow the germline gene, possibly because of a read error. The chain links TRBV11-2 to TRBJ2-5; 9 bases agree with TRBD1. CDR1 and CDR2 (germline): SGHAT, FQNNGV. This CDR3 has 14 amino acids. As DNA, the CDR3 is TGTGCCGGCAGCAGCACAGGGGGCCCGGAGACCCAGTACTTC. Its protein is CAGSSTGGPETQYF.

This clonotype was recorded a few times. The V gene is TRBV14, the J gene TRBJ2-5; D is perhaps TRBD1 (6 bases). Germline CDR1 reads SGHDN; CDR2 reads FVKESK. V was cut by 4 bases and J by 9 bases, with 15 bases left in between. There are 13 residues in the CDR3. CDR3 sequence (DNA): TGTGCCAGCAGCCTACGGACAGACCTTCCCCAGTACTTC. Translating gives CASSLRTDLPQYF.

The chain links TRBV12-3 or TRBV12-4 to TRBJ2-4; D unclear. V lost 0 bases, J lost 9 bases, and 3 bases lay in between. This CDR3 is built from 11 residues. The CDR3 DNA reads as TGTGCCAGCAGTTTAGCCGGCATTCAGTACTTC. Translating gives CASSLAGIQYF.

This clonotype was counted at least ten times. The chain combines TRBV14 with TRBJ1-6; D is possibly TRBD1 (6 bases). V lost 0 bases and J lost 6, with 12 bases in between. There are 16 residues in the CDR3. Germline-derived CDR1 and CDR2 are SGHDN and FVKESK. In nucleotides, the CDR3 is TGTGCCAGCAGCCAAGAAGCAGGGGATTTTAATTCACCCCTCCACTTT. This sequence encodes CASSQEAGDFNSPLHF.

This clonotype was seen ten or more times. This chain links TRBV7-8 with TRBJ2-3; a possible D gene is TRBD1 (6 bases). CDR3 size: 19 residues. From germline, CDR1 is SGHVS and CDR2 FQNEAQ. The germline V and J ends were trimmed by 7 bases and 2 bases, with 28 bases remaining between them. The CDR3 sequence: CASTPGSRAPDRFTDTQYF. CDR3 bases: TGTGCCAGCACCCCGGGGTCTCGCGCCCCGGACAGATTCACAGATACGCAGTATTTT.

This clonotype has at least ten counts. The chain combines TRBV12-3 or TRBV12-4 with TRBJ1-5, with 7 bases aligning to TRBD1. Losses at the gene ends were 5 bases for V and 0 bases for J; bases not matched to a gene: 4. The CDR3 totals 15 residues. The CDR3 protein is CASSRRQGSNQPQHF. In nucleotides, the CDR3 is TGTGCCAGCAGTCGCAGACAGGGTAGCAATCAGCCCCAGCATTTT.

This clonotype was found a few times. This chain connects TRBV10-3 to TRBJ2-7; D ambiguous. V was pared by 2 bases and J by 2 bases, with 10 bases between. The CDR3 is 14 residues long. Germline V CDR1 and CDR2: ENHRY, SYGVKD. The CDR3 is CAISEGEQTYEQYF. CDR3 DNA: TGTGCCATCAGTGAGGGTGAACAAACCTACGAGCAGTACTTC.

This clonotype was detected ten times or more. Just one base apart from a much larger clone, this may be a read error. The V call is TRBV6-6, the J call TRBJ2-2; D gene ambiguous. V lost 0 bases to trimming and J lost 1 base, with 0 bases between them. The CDR3 has 13 amino acids. Per the germline V gene, CDR1 is MNHNY and CDR2 is SVGAGI (reference sequence). The CDR3 sequence is CASSYSNTGELFF. The CDR3 DNA reads as TGTGCCAGCAGTTACTCGAACACCGGGGAGCTGTTTTTT.

This chain joins TRBV19 and TRBJ1-1, with D possibly matching TRBD1 (5 bases). CDR1 LNHDA and CDR2 SQIVND come from the germline V gene (reference sequence). This CDR3 is 14 amino acids long. Deletions cut 4 bases from V and 8 bases from J, with 17 bases between. The chain's CDR3 is CASSSSGYQGEAFF. The CDR3 nucleotides are TGTGCCAGTAGTAGCTCGGGGTACCAGGGCGAAGCTTTCTTT.

This clonotype occurred a few times. The chain links TRBV25-1 to TRBJ2-7, with TRBD1 matching over 8 bases. Germline assignment: CDR1 MGHDK and CDR2 SYGVNS. CDR3 length: 14 amino acids. Trimming took 1 base from V and 3 from J; bases not matched to a gene: 2. CDR3 bases: TGTGCCAGCAGTGAATCAGGGACAGGCTACGAGCAGTACTTC. Protein sequence: CASSESGTGYEQYF.